Sequencing of this T cell receptor (beta chain) was carried out in a study of blood T cells in healthy people across ages (dated by TCRdb to the mid-2010s). With respect to the entire study: In model experiments, template switching captured about one uniquely barcoded TCR beta cDNA molecule for every two T cells. Using deep sequencing normalized with unique cDNA molecular identifiers, the study measured how TCR beta repertoire diversity changes with age. The donors were divided into four age groups: young (average around 15 years), middle-aged (around 41), aged (62) and long-lived (nearly 85). To avoid experimental bias, donors of different ages were spread randomly across the sequencing lanes. The study analyzed two additional independent replicas of 1 million unique cDNA reads from the same blood draw for two donors, one aged 18 to 29 and one aged 80 or older. Here is what the overall study found, with its caveats: There was a strong correlation between observed TCR beta diversity and the percentage of naive T cells measured by flow cytometry. Total diversity estimates from one million sequenced T cells were considered lower bounds and underestimates. The long-lived group showed more naive CD4+ T cells, fewer expanded clones and increased TCR diversity than the aged group, suggesting age selection. Donor CMV infection status was unknown, potentially confounding age-related changes in expanded clonotypes. Observed TCR beta diversity per million T cells fell roughly linearly with age, and a significant reduction was already apparent by age roughly 40. Conclusive comparison of naive and antigen-experienced compartments was prevented by the profiling of bulk unsorted PBMCs.

The library came from 5' RACE. The data were produced on an Illumina HiSeq 2500. The second PCR ran for roughly 7 to 12 cycles and used a J-beta primer mix along with a sample-barcoded 5' primer. Each TCR beta cDNA molecule received a unique molecular identifier from a template-switch 5' adaptor carrying 12 random nucleotides. At least 2.5 million CDR3-containing paired-end reads were obtained from each sample. All of the RNA was converted into first-strand cDNA using the Mint cDNA synthesis kit, with a TRBC-specific oligonucleotide serving as the primer. Following uracil-DNA glycosylase treatment, all cDNA underwent a first 18-cycle PCR with the universal primers M1SS and BC2_uni_R. The paper's processing steps were these. Each sample was normalized by randomly selecting 1 million high-quality reads, each carrying a distinct molecular identifier. Reads sharing molecular identifiers were discarded rather than binned into consensus sequences. MiTCR, set to a Q25 quality threshold and the strictest error-elimination algorithm, was used for CDR3 identification, clonotype clustering and error correction. A nonparametric unseen species model with Euler transformation was used to estimate lower-bound total TCR beta diversity. TCRdb reprocessed the public reads (quality trimming at Q25 with fastp, clone calling with MiXCR) and kept in-frame beta chains. Rows matching on CDR3 protein sequence are summarized as one entry with the most common DNA and genes. The V and J calls here are based on TCRdb, not the publication. The sample table lists 700,000 to 950,000 distinct CDR3 sequences, roughly 47% of them with a count of one. The ten largest clones represent around a fifth of the sample.

A note on this clonotype: The specificity of this receptor is unknown. Base qualities are not recorded, but no much larger clone differs from it by a single base.

Systemically healthy Caucasian individuals from Russia, roughly 40 in total and aged roughly 6 to 100 years, were included as donors. About 10 milliliters of peripheral blood were collected from each donor into EDTA-treated Vacutainer tubes. PBMCs were isolated by Ficoll-Paque density-gradient centrifugation, with at least 7 million obtained per sample. Total RNA was extracted from PBMCs with Trizol reagent, with at least 5 micrograms obtained per sample. Naive CD45RAhigh/CD27high T cell percentages were measured by flow cytometry on a PBMC aliquot from every donor. For CDR1 and CDR2, the germline V gene (reference sequence) lists LNHDA and SQIVND. Trimming takes 3 bases from V and 5 bases from J, and the germline ends sit 11 bases apart. From the cysteine up to the phenylalanine, the CDR3 has a length of 13 residues. Only CDR3 DNA remains: 39 bases, in frame from the first base.

The receptor's source is a woman aged 55 to 70 in good health. The sample consisted of blood. Recombination linked TRBV19 to TRBJ2-7, with an unclear D gene assignment. The bases read TGTGCCAGTAGTATCCTGGGGAACCACGAGCAGTACTTC. Translated, this gives CASSILGNHEQYF.